This T cell receptor (beta chain) stems from a study of cytomegalovirus exposure and HLA in healthy donors. The overall study: From donors who were HLA-typed, an early data release held 80 million or so unique TCRs. General study points: HLA allele associations emerged for 17,000 or so TCR beta sequences in a later analysis, at 0.05 false discovery rate.

With 60 Vbeta and 13 Jbeta primers, the PCR was carried out. Produced via immunoSEQ multiplex PCR; TCRdb's table is partial and in-frame only. The sample consists of about 140,000 clones, approximately 79% of them appearing once. Germline V CDR1 and CDR2: GTSNPN, SVGIG (reference sequence). This CDR3 is 13 amino acids long. Concerning this clone itself: Antigen unknown. A read error may produce the germline difference seen at one junction end.

This TCR was recovered from a man in his late teens or twenties in good health and CMV-seronegative. The chain recombines TRBV30 with TRBJ1-6, with 10 positions matching TRBD1. Sequencing used PBMCs. The CDR3 reads CAGRQGANSPLHF. CDR3 in DNA: TGTGCCGGGAGACAGGGGGCTAATTCACCCCTCCACTTT.